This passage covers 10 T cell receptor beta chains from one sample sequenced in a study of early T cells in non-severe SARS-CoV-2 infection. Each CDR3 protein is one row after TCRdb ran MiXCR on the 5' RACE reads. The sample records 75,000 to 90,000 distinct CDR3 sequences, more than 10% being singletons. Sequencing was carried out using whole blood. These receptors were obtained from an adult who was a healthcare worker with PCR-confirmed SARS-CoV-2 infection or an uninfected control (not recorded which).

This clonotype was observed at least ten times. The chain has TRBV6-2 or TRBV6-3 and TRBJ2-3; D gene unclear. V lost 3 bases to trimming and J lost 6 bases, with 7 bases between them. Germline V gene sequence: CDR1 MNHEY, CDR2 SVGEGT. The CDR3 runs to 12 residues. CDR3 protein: CASSYSWDTQYF. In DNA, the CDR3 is TGTGCCAGCAGTTATTCATGGGATACGCAGTATTTT.

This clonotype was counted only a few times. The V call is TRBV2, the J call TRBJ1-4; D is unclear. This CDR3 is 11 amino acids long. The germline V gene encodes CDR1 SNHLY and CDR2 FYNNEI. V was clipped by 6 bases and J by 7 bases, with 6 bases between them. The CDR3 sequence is CASRWGEKLFF. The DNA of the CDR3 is TGTGCCAGCAGGTGGGGTGAAAAACTGTTTTTT. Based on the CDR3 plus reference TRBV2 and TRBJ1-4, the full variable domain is EPEVTQTPSHQVTQMGQEVILRCVPISNHLYFYWYRQILGQKVEFLVSFYNNEISEKSEIFDDQFSVERPDGSNFTLKIRSTKLEDSAMYFCASRWGEKLFFGSGTQLSVL.

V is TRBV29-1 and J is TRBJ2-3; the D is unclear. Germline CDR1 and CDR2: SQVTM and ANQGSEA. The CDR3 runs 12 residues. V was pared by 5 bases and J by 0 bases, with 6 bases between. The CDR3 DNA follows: TGCAGCGTTTTAGCTAGCACAGATACGCAGTATTTT. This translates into CSVLASTDTQYF.

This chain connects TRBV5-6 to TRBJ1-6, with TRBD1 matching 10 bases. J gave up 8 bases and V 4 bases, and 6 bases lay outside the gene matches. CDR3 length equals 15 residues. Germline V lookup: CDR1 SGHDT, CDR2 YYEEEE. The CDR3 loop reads CASSITGTGDSPLHF. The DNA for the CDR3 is TGTGCCAGCAGCATCACCGGGACAGGGGATTCACCCCTCCACTTT.

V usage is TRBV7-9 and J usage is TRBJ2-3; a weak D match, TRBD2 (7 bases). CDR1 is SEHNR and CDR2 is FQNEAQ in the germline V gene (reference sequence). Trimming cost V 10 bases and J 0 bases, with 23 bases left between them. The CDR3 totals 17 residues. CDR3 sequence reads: CATSPGGPDRSTDTQYF. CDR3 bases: TGTGCCACCTCCCCCGGGGGGCCCGACCGTAGCACAGATACGCAGTATTTT.

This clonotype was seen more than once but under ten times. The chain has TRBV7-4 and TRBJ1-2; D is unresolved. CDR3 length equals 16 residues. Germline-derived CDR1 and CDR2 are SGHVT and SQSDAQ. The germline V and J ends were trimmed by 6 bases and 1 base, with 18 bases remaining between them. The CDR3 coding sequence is TGTGCCAGCAGAGCAGACAACCACAATATTAACTATGGCTACACCTTC. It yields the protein CASRADNHNINYGYTF.

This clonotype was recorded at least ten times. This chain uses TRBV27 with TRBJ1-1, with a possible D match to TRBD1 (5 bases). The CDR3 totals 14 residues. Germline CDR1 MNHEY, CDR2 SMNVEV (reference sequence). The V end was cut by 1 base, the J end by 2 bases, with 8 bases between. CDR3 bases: TGTGCCAGCAGTTTATTGGGGGTTAACACTGAAGCTTTCTTT. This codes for CASSLLGVNTEAFF.

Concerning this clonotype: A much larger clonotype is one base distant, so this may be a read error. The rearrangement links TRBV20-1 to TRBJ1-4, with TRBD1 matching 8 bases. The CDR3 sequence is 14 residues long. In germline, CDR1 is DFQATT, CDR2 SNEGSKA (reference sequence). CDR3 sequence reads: CSATDRGTNKKLFF. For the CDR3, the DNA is TGCAGTGCAACAGACAGGGGAACTAATAAAAAACTGTTTTTT.

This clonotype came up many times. The DNA of the CDR3 is TGCGCCAGCAGCTCGAGGACAGGGGTGTCCTATAATTCACCCCTCCACTTT. Its translation: CASSSRTGVSYNSPLHF. The V and J genes are TRBV5-1 and TRBJ1-6, with 9 bases lining up with TRBD1. V dropped 3 bases and J dropped 1; count of bases not matched to a gene: 5. This CDR3 region has 17 residues. Germline V gene lookup returns CDR1 SGHRS and CDR2 YFSETQ.

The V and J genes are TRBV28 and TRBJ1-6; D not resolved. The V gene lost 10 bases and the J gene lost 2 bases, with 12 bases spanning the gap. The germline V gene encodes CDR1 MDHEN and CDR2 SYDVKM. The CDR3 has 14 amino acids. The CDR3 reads CATTPRPYNSPLHF. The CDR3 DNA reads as TGTGCCACCACGCCGCGCCCCTATAATTCACCCCTCCACTTT.